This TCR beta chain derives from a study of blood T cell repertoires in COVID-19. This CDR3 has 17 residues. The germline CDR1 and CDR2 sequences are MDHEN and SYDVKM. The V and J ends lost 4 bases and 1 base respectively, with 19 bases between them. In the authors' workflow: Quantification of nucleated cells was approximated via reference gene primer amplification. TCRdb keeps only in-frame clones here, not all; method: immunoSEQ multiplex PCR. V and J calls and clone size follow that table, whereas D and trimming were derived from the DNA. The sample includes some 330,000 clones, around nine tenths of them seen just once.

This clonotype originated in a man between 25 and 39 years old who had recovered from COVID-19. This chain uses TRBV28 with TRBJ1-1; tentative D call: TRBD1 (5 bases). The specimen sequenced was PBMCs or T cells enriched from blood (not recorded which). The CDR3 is CASSSMTAPNPNTEAFF. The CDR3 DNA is TGTGCCAGCAGTTCCATGACAGCCCCAAACCCGAACACTGAAGCTTTCTTT. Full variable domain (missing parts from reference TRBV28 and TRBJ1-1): DVKVTQSSRYLVKRTGEKVFLECVQDMDHENMFWYRQDPGLGLRLIYFSYDVKMKEKGDIPEGYSVSREKKERFSLILESASTNQTSMYLCASSSMTAPNPNTEAFFGQGTRLTVV.